The present entry profiles one T cell receptor (beta chain) with its context. The data were taken from a study of blood T cell repertoires in COVID-19. Germline trimming cut 3 bases from V and 6 bases from J; bases unmatched to any gene: 4. The CDR3 spans 15 residues. Germline CDR1 is SGDLS and CDR2 is YYNGEE. Assay: immunoSEQ multiplex PCR; the TCRdb copy retains only in-frame clones and omits some. The table lists 290,000 or so clones, approximately 89% of them singletons. Sequences were obtained from PBMCs or T cells enriched from blood (not recorded which). This chain links TRBV9 with TRBJ2-3, with 13 bases matching TRBD2. This TCR came from a young woman who had recovered from COVID-19. The CDR3 nucleotides are TGTGCCAGCAGCGAACTAGCGGGGGGGATGGATACGCAGTATTTT. It is translated as CASSELAGGMDTQYF.